A selection of T cell receptor beta chains follows, all from one sample in a study of monozygotic twins with inflammatory bowel disease. TCRdb re-called the 5' RACE reads and catalogs CDR3 proteins one per entry, DNA excluded. This table lists 350,000 to 550,000 distinct CDR3 sequences. The sequencing sample was made of blood. These receptors all stem from a human donor with ulcerative colitis or Crohn's disease, or a healthy co-twin of an affected twin (not recorded which). CDR3s include the opening cysteine and the closing phenylalanine or tryptophan.

V gene	J gene	CDR3 protein
TRBV20-1	TRBJ1-2	CSARPADRVGYGYTF
TRBV29-1	TRBJ2-7	CSVAGLAGALDEQYF
TRBV20-1	TRBJ2-1	CSAGDLAREQFF
TRBV20-1	TRBJ2-7	CSAPTVAEQYF
TRBV5-1	TRBJ1-5	CASSLAGLSNQPQHF
TRBV5-1	TRBJ2-1	CASSPRLAGAYNEQFF
TRBV12-3/TRBV12-4	TRBJ2-7	CASSTGVHEQYF
TRBV7-2	TRBJ2-6	CASSFKKGANVLTF
TRBV28	TRBJ2-1	CASSLGQSGEFF
TRBV7-2	TRBJ2-7	CASSLGPTYTYEQYF
TRBV20-1	TRBJ1-3	CSAAPDTSRSIYF
TRBV28	TRBJ1-1	CASSRPLYGADTEAFF
TRBV6-4	TRBJ2-6	CASSDRVGANVLTF
TRBV5-4	TRBJ1-2	CASSLGSHQGNNYGYTF
TRBV27	TRBJ2-1	CASSFLAGEAGVFF
TRBV7-2	TRBJ2-3	CASSPRRSTDTQYF
TRBV7-2	TRBJ1-2	CASSLGAREWSGYTF
TRBV20-1	TRBJ1-4	CSARRADRGEKLFF
TRBV7-9	TRBJ1-5	CASSLDSGLVQHF
TRBV28	TRBJ2-7	CASSSDLSYEQYF
TRBV12-3/TRBV12-4	TRBJ2-1	CASSFAGGKNEQFF
TRBV7-3	TRBJ2-1	CASSLGTDLIGDNEQFF
TRBV5-1	TRBJ2-2	CASSPGSSGNTGELFF
TRBV7-2	TRBJ2-3	CASSLTSGDTDTQYF
TRBV29-1	TRBJ2-4	CSVAGTGKNIQYF
TRBV12-3/TRBV12-4	TRBJ2-2	CASSLRAANTGELFF
TRBV19	TRBJ2-7	CASSIDQGRHEQYF
TRBV3-1	TRBJ1-5	CASSQEGLFNQPQHF
TRBV5-1	TRBJ2-7	CASSPLGQGTPEQYF
TRBV27	TRBJ2-7	CASSPSRGITYEQYF
TRBV11-3	TRBJ2-7	CASSSRHLSYEQYF
TRBV6-2/TRBV6-3	TRBJ2-3	CASSTTQDTQYF
TRBV6-2/TRBV6-3	TRBJ2-1	CASIPSELAGHNEQFF
TRBV18	TRBJ1-1	CASSPNRGNTEAFF
TRBV10-3	TRBJ2-5	CATGPGGRAETQYF
TRBV25-1	TRBJ1-3	CASTSGNTIYF
TRBV7-8	TRBJ2-1	CASSLGFGLADDNEQFF
TRBV7-8	TRBJ2-6	CASRAVSGANVLTF
TRBV23-1	TRBJ1-5	CASAESNQPQHF
TRBV12-3/TRBV12-4	TRBJ2-2	CASTTTLNAGELFF
TRBV30	TRBJ2-7	CAWSSRDSYEQYF
TRBV5-1	TRBJ1-1	CASSGTGDATEAFF
TRBV28	TRBJ2-7	CASRLSRGSYEQYF
TRBV19	TRBJ1-5	CASSIVEGSSNQPQHF
TRBV7-8	TRBJ2-3	CASSATSWSTDTQYF
TRBV18	TRBJ2-3	CASSWGDDTDTQYF